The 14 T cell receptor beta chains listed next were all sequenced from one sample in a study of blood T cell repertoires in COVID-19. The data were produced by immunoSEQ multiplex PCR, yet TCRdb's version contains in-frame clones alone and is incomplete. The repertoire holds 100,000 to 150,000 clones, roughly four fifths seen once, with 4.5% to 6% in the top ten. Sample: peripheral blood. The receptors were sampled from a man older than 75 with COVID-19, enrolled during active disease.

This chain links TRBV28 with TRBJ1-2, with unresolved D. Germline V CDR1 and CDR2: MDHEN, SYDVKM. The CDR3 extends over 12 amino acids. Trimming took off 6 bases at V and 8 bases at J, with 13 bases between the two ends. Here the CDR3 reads CASREGFFGYTF. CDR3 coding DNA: TGTGCCAGCAGGGAGGGCTTTTTCGGCTACACCTTC.

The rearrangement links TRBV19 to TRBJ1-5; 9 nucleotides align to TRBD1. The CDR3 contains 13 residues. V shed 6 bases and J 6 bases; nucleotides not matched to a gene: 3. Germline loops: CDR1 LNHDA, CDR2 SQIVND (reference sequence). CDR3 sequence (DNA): TGTGCCAGTAGAACAGGGGGCGTTCAGCCCCAGCATTTT. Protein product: CASRTGGVQPQHF.

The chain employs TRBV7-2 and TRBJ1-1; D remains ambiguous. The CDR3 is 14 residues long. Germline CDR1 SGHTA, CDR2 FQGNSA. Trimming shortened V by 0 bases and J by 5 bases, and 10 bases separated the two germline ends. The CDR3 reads CASSLAPPTTEAFF. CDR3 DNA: TGTGCCAGCAGCTTAGCCCCTCCTACGACTGAAGCTTTCTTT.

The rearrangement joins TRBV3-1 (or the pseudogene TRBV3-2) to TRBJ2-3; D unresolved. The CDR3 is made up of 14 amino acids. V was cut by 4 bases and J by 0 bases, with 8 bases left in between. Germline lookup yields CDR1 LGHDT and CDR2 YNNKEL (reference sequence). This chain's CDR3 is CASSPPGSTDTQYF. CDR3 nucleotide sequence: TGTGCCAGCAGCCCCCCCGGGAGCACAGATACGCAGTATTTT.

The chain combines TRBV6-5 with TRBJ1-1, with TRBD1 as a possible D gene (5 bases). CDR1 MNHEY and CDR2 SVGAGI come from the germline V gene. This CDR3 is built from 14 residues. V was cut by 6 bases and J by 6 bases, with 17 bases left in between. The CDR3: CASRGQGGFAEAFF. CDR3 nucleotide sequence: TGTGCCAGCAGGGGTCAGGGAGGGTTCGCTGAAGCTTTCTTT.

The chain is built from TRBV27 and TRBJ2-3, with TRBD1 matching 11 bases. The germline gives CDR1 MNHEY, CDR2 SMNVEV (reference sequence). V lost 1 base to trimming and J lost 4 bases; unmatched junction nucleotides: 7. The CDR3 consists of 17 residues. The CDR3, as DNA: TGTGCCAGCAGTTTATTCTCCCCGGGACAGGGGGCAGATACGCAGTATTTT. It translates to CASSLFSPGQGADTQYF.

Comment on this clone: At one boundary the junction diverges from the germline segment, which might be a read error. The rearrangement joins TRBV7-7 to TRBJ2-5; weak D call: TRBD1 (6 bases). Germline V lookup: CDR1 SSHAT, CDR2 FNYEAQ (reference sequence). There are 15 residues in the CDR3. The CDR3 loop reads CASSLVGAREETQYF. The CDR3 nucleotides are TGTGCTAGCAGCTTAGTGGGGGCCAGGGAAGAGACCCAGTACTTC.

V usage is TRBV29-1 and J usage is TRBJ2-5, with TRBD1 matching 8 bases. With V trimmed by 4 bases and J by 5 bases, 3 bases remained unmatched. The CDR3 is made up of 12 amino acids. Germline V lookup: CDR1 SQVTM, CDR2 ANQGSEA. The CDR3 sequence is CSVAGGDETQYF. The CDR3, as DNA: TGCAGCGTTGCAGGGGGCGACGAGACCCAGTACTTC.

The DNA for the CDR3 is TGCAGCGTTGAGGGGCAGGGGGCCTCCTACGAGCAGTACTTC. This encodes CSVEGQGASYEQYF. The genes are TRBV29-1 and TRBJ2-7; 8 nucleotides agree with TRBD1. Trimming cost V 3 bases and J 0 bases; bases outside gene matches: 4. Germline lookup yields CDR1 SQVTM and CDR2 ANQGSEA. The CDR3 has 14 amino acids.

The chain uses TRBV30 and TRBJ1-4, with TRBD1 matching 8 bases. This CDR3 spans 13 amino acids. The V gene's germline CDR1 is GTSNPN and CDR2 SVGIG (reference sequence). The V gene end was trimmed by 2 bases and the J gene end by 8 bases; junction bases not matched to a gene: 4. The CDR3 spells CAWSSGGAEKLFF. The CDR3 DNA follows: TGTGCCTGGAGTTCAGGGGGCGCGGAAAAACTGTTTTTT.

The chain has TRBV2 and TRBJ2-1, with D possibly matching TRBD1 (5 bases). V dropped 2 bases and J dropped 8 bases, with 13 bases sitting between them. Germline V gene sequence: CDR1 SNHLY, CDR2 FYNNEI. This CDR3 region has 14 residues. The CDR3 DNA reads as TGTGCCAGCAGTGAACAGGGATGGGGCGATGAGCAGTTCTTC. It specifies CASSEQGWGDEQFF.

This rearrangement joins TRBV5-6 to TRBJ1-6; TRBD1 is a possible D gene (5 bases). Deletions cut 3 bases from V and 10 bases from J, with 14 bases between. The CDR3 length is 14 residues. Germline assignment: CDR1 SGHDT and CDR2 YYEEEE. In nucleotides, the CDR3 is TGTGCCAGCAGCTCCTCTCTAGGGGAATCACCCCTCCACTTT. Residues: CASSSSLGESPLHF.

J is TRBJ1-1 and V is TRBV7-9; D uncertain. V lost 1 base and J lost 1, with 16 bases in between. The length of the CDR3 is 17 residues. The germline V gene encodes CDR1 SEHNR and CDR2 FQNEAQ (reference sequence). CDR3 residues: CASSLEQTGLPNTEAFF. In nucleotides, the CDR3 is TGTGCCAGCAGCTTAGAACAGACCGGACTCCCGAACACTGAAGCTTTCTTT.

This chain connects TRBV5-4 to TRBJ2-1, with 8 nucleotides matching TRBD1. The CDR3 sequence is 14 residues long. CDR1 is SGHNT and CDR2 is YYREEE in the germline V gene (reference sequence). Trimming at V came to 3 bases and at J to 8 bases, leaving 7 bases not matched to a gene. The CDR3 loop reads CASSSRTGPDEQFF. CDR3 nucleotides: TGTGCCAGCAGCTCGCGGACAGGGCCGGATGAGCAGTTCTTC. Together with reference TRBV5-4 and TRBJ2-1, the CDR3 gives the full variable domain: ETGVTQSPTHLIKTRGQQVTLRCSSQSGHNTVSWYQQALGQGPQFIFQYYREEENGRGNFPPRFSGLQFPNYSSELNVNALELDDSALYLCASSSRTGPDEQFFGPGTRLTVL.